Below are 22 T cell receptor beta chains sequenced from a single sample in a study of beta chain features in type 1 diabetes. The study's findings and limits: Among patients with Type 1 diabetes, TCRB CDR3s were moderately but significantly shorter in every one of the four CD4+ subsets.

The investigators reverse transcribed all of the isolated RNA, so they sequenced expressed TCRB transcripts. Repertoires were generated with immunoSEQ multiplex PCR, while TCRdb's copy carries only in-frame clones and drops some. The repertoire includes more than 250,000 clones, approximately 15% of them detected once, and more than 0.015% sits in the top ten. These receptors' antigens are unknown. The sample consisted of naive CD4+ T cells from blood. The source is a man between 18 and 35 years old with type 1 diabetes.

This clone has more than one count but fewer than ten. The chain has TRBV11-2 and TRBJ1-2, with D unresolved. This CDR3 is 14 amino acids long. V was shortened by 1 base and J by 2 bases, with 8 bases between the two germline ends. The germline CDR1 and CDR2 sequences are SGHAT and FQNNGV. The chain's CDR3 is CASSLGSRNYGYTF. The CDR3 DNA reads as TGTGCCAGCAGCTTAGGATCCCGGAACTATGGCTACACCTTC.

The J gene is TRBJ2-3, the V gene TRBV27, with 10 bases identical to TRBD2. Germline V lookup: CDR1 MNHEY, CDR2 SMNVEV (reference sequence). Germline trimming cut 6 bases from V and 6 bases from J; bases unmatched to any gene: 21. There are 19 residues in the CDR3. Here the CDR3 DNA reads TGTGCCAGCAGCGAACGCCTCGCGGGACTAGCGTGGTTATGGGATACGCAGTATTTT. Protein: CASSERLAGLAWLWDTQYF.

This clone was observed a handful of times. V is TRBV9 and J is TRBJ1-1, with D unclear. CDR3 length: 13 residues. V lost 2 bases and J 0 bases, leaving 5 bases between the germline ends. Germline V gene data show CDR1 as SGDLS and CDR2 as YYNGEE. The CDR3 protein is CASSVQMNTEAFF. In nucleotides, the CDR3 is TGTGCCAGCAGCGTGCAGATGAACACTGAAGCTTTCTTT.

This clone turned up a few times. The chain has TRBV5-1 and TRBJ2-1; 9 bases align to TRBD2. CDR3 length: 13 amino acids. The V segment lost 2 bases and the J segment 10 bases; nucleotides outside the gene matches: 4. Germline CDR1 SGHRS, CDR2 YFSETQ. This CDR3 reads CASSFLAGWEQFF. The CDR3 DNA reads TGCGCCAGCAGCTTTCTAGCGGGATGGGAGCAGTTCTTC.

This clone was seen a handful of times. V and J are TRBV19 and TRBJ1-1; 9 bases agree with TRBD1. CDR1 is LNHDA, CDR2 SQIVND, per germline (reference sequence). The J segment lost 4 bases and the V segment lost 5 bases, leaving 5 bases of the junction unmatched. The CDR3 covers 14 residues. This CDR3 reads CASSAGDRVTEAFF. Here the CDR3 DNA reads TGTGCCAGTAGTGCCGGGGACAGGGTCACTGAAGCTTTCTTT.

The V and J genes are TRBV7-2 and TRBJ2-4; 11 bases fit TRBD1. The CDR3 contains 15 residues. V was pared by 5 bases and J by 5 bases, with 5 bases of the junction left unmatched. CDR1 is SGHTA and CDR2 is FQGNSA in the germline V gene. CDR3 DNA sequence: TGTGCCAGCAGCGGACAGGGGGCCCCGCAAAACATTCAGTACTTC. This sequence encodes CASSGQGAPQNIQYF.

A few counts support this clone. The chain carries TRBV6-5 and TRBJ1-2; a possible D gene is TRBD1 (6 bases). V was cut by 6 bases and J by 6 bases, with 11 bases left in between. Germline lookup yields CDR1 MNHEY and CDR2 SVGAGI. The CDR3 spans 12 residues. The chain's CDR3 is CASSHYRDGYTF. CDR3 in DNA: TGTGCCAGCAGCCACTACAGGGATGGCTACACCTTC.

This clone was seen more than once but under ten times. CDR3 in DNA: TGTGCCAGCAGTTTACCTCCAGGGGACACTGAAGCTTTCTTT. Its translation is CASSLPPGDTEAFF. V usage is TRBV28 and J usage is TRBJ1-1, with D tentatively TRBD1 (6 bases). Germline CDR1 is MDHEN and CDR2 is SYDVKM. The CDR3 length is 14 residues. Trimming left V 2 bases short and J 3 bases short, with 10 bases between.

This clone was detected only a few times. The rearrangement links TRBV30 to TRBJ2-5; no firm D call. TRBJ2-7 matches the DNA end more closely, so the J call is doubtful. This CDR3 contains 14 residues. Germline values: CDR1 GTSNPN, CDR2 SVGIG (reference sequence). Here the CDR3 reads CASRALTNSYEQYF. The CDR3 bases are TGTGCCTCCCGCGCACTTACCAACTCCTACGAGCAGTACTTC.

V gene TRBV10-1 combines with J gene TRBJ2-7; possible D gene TRBD2, 5 bases. Between the trimmed V and J ends, which lost 0 bases and 6 bases, there was a span of 15 bases. The CDR3 extends over 15 amino acids. Germline assignment: CDR1 WNHNN and CDR2 SYGVQD (reference sequence). The DNA of the CDR3 is TGCGCCAGCAGTGAGTCGATGGGAGAAGGGTTCGAGCAGTACTTC. It is translated as CASSESMGEGFEQYF.

J is TRBJ2-5 and V is TRBV30; possibly TRBD1 for D (7 bases). The V gene's germline CDR1 is GTSNPN and CDR2 SVGIG (reference sequence). V lost 0 bases, J lost 5 bases, and 10 bases lay in between. The CDR3 sequence is 13 residues long. The CDR3 DNA is TGTGCCTGGAGTGTACAGGGGAGGGAGACCCAGTACTTC. Its translation: CAWSVQGRETQYF.

This clone turned up a few times. The rearrangement uses TRBV28 and TRBJ1-2, with 9 bases lining up with TRBD1. Trimming removed 6 bases from V and 7 bases from J; junction bases left unmatched: 6. This CDR3 is built from 13 residues. Germline-derived CDR1 and CDR2 are MDHEN and SYDVKM. The CDR3 DNA is TGTGCCAGCAGGGTACAGGGGGCGCCTGGCTACACCTTC. This sequence encodes CASRVQGAPGYTF.

This clone occurred a few times. The chain has TRBV27 and TRBJ2-7; TRBD1 is a possible D gene (5 bases). The CDR3 is made up of 14 amino acids. V lost 2 bases and J lost 4, with 12 bases in between. Germline CDR1 is MNHEY and CDR2 is SMNVEV (reference sequence). CDR3 DNA sequence: TGTGCCAGCAGTTTACAGGGTAAAGGGTACGAGCAGTACTTC. Translated, it gives CASSLQGKGYEQYF.

This clone was counted only a few times. The rearrangement joins TRBV7-2 to TRBJ1-1; 8 bases match TRBD1. V trimming: 2 bases; J trimming: 0 bases; junction bases outside the gene matches: 2. Germline CDR1 SGHTA, CDR2 FQGNSA. The CDR3 totals 15 residues. The DNA of the CDR3 is TGTGCCAGCAGCTTAACGGGACAGGTGAACACTGAAGCTTTCTTT. Translating gives CASSLTGQVNTEAFF. Together with reference TRBV7-2 and TRBJ1-1, the CDR3 gives the full variable domain: GAGVSQSPSNKVTEKGKDVELRCDPISGHTALYWYRQSLGQGLEFLIYFQGNSAPDKSGLPSDRFSAERTGGSVSTLTIQRTQQEDSAVYLCASSLTGQVNTEAFFGQGTRLTVV.

The rearrangement uses TRBV5-1 and TRBJ2-3; 7 bases map to TRBD1. Germline CDR1 is SGHRS and CDR2 is YFSETQ. The CDR3 covers 13 residues. With V trimmed by 4 bases and J by 4 bases, 3 bases remained unmatched. DNA for the CDR3: TGCGCCAGCAGCATCGGGACAGCAGATACGCAGTATTTT. Protein: CASSIGTADTQYF.

This clone turned up a few times. The chain has TRBV28 and TRBJ1-2, with TRBD1 matching 7 bases. V dropped 5 bases and J dropped 4; count of bases not matched to a gene: 7. This CDR3 region has 14 residues. The germline CDR1 and CDR2 sequences are MDHEN and SYDVKM. As DNA, the CDR3 is TGTGCCAGCAGTCCACTGGGACAGCTCTATGGCTACACCTTC. Protein sequence: CASSPLGQLYGYTF.

This clone was observed a few times. The J gene is TRBJ1-1, the V gene TRBV28; the D gene is possibly TRBD1 (6 bases). V lost 7 bases and J 4 bases, leaving 25 bases between the germline ends. CDR1 is MDHEN and CDR2 is SYDVKM in the germline V gene. CDR3 length: 17 residues. The CDR3 here is CASTPSLGRDTGTEAFF. In nucleotides, the CDR3 is TGTGCCAGCACCCCCTCGTTGGGCAGGGACACAGGCACTGAAGCTTTCTTT.

The chain is built from TRBV7-9 and TRBJ1-1; D gene uncertain. The V gene lost 6 bases and the J gene lost 4 bases, with 15 bases spanning the gap. Germline CDR1 SEHNR, CDR2 FQNEAQ (reference sequence). This CDR3 has 14 residues. CDR3 protein: CASRAVGSGTEAFF. For the CDR3, the DNA is TGTGCCAGCAGAGCAGTGGGTTCGGGCACTGAAGCTTTCTTT.

This chain connects TRBV5-4 to TRBJ2-5; 8 nucleotides agree with TRBD2. This CDR3 is 15 amino acids long. Germline V CDR1 and CDR2: SGHNT, YYREEE (reference sequence). V gave up 9 bases and J gave up 0 bases; unmatched junction bases: 10. This CDR3 reads CATRGTSGNQETQYF. The CDR3 nucleotides read TGTGCCACCAGAGGCACTAGCGGAAACCAAGAGACCCAGTACTTC.

This clone was counted only a few times. The rearrangement joins TRBV11-2 to TRBJ2-3; 7 positions match TRBD2. Trimming took 7 bases from V and 5 from J; bases not matched to a gene: 9. The CDR3 is 14 residues long. The germline CDR1 and CDR2 sequences are SGHAT and FQNNGV. CDR3 nucleotide sequence: TGTGCCAGCACCCGGATCCTAGCGGAAGATACGCAGTATTTT. Its protein is CASTRILAEDTQYF.

V usage is TRBV28 and J usage is TRBJ1-1; unclear D gene. The CDR3 loop spans 11 amino acids. V was shortened by 7 bases and J by 7 bases, with 10 bases between the two germline ends. Germline V gene lookup returns CDR1 MDHEN and CDR2 SYDVKM. Written as DNA, the CDR3 is TGTGCCAGCAAACTTTCCCATGAAGCTTTCTTT. Translating it yields CASKLSHEAFF.

This clone has only a few counts. V usage is TRBV11-2 and J usage is TRBJ2-7, with D possibly matching TRBD1 (5 bases). The V end was cut by 5 bases, the J end by 1 base, with 9 bases between. This CDR3 contains 13 residues. Germline lookup yields CDR1 SGHAT and CDR2 FQNNGV. Here the CDR3 reads CASSRQISYEQYF. CDR3 nucleotides: TGTGCCAGCAGCCGACAGATTTCCTACGAGCAGTACTTC. Variable domain in full (rest from reference TRBV11-2 and TRBJ2-7): EAGVAQSPRYKIIEKRQSVAFWCNPISGHATLYWYQQILGQGPKLLIQFQNNGVVDDSQLPKDRFSAERLKGVDSTLKIQPAKLEDSAVYLCASSRQISYEQYFGPGTRLTVT.